Here is one TCR beta chain with its context. Its target is unknown. This record belongs to a study of OX40 agonist ivuxolimab in advanced cancers. Study at large: The dose-escalation cohort had hepatocellular carcinoma, melanoma, renal cell or head and neck cancer. Study outcomes and limitations: Clonal expansion was seen in CD4+ and CD8+ blood T cells by week 6 at 0.1 to 3.0 mg/kg.

The CDR3 contains 11 residues. The germline V gene encodes CDR1 SNHLY and CDR2 FYNNEI. V was pared by 7 bases and J by 10 bases, with 10 bases between. The method was immunoSEQ multiplex PCR; TCRdb's version includes in-frame clones alone and lacks a portion of them. The table includes under 13,000 clones, 60% to 85% detected once. Blood got drawn at baseline, again on cycle 4 day 1, and then on cycle 7 day 1. This TCR came from an adult with an advanced solid tumor such as melanoma, head and neck, liver or kidney cancer. The sample in question was CD4+ or CD8+ T cells sorted from blood, obtained in a trial of the OX40 agonist ivuxolimab. V usage is TRBV2 and J usage is TRBJ1-4, with a weak D call TRBD1 (5 bases). In DNA form, the CDR3 reads TGTGCCAGCAATGGAAGGGGAAAACTGTTTTTT. This sequence encodes CASNGRGKLFF.